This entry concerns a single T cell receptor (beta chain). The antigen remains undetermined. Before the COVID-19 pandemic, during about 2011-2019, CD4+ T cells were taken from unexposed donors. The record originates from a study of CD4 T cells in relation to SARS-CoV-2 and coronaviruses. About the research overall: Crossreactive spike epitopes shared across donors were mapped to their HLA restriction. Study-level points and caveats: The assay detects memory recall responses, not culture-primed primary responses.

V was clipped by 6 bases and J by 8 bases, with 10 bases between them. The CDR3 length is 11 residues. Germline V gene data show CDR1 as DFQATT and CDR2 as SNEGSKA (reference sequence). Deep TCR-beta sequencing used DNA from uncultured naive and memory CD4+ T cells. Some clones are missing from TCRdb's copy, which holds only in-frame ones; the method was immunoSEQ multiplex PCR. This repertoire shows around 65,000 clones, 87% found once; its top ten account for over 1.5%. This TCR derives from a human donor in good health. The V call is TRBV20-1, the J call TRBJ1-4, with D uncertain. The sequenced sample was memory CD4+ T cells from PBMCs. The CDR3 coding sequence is TGCAGTGCAAACCTTCAAGAAAAACTGTTTTTT. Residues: CSANLQEKLFF.